This entry is about one T cell receptor beta chain. Its specificity is unknown. V was cut by 5 bases and J by 10 bases, with 15 bases left in between. Per the germline V gene, CDR1 is KGHSH and CDR2 is LQKENI. CDR3 length: 14 residues. TCRdb's copy holds only in-frame clones and misses some; the assay was immunoSEQ multiplex PCR. The sample shows under 35,000 clones, less than 90% of them seen only once. The data derive from a study of T cells in narcolepsy. Points from the study as a whole: Blood of same and different patients, but not healthy controls, reportedly held recurring autoreactive clonotypes.

Source material: CD45RA- memory CD4+ T cells from PBMCs. J is TRBJ1-6 and V is TRBV18; D is unclear. The TCR was taken from a human donor with narcolepsy. The CDR3 here is CASSDRDDYSPLHF. Here the CDR3 DNA reads TGTGCCAGCTCAGACCGGGATGATTACTCACCCCTCCACTTT.